This T cell receptor (beta chain) was sequenced during a study of cytomegalovirus exposure and HLA in healthy donors. PCR employed 60 Vbeta and 13 Jbeta primers. This table comes from immunoSEQ multiplex PCR, and its TCRdb copy is limited to in-frame clones, with some not included. The sample table includes more than 200,000 clones. V shed 0 bases and J 6 bases; nucleotides not matched to a gene: 0. The CDR3 extends over 13 amino acids. CDR1 is SGDLS, CDR2 YYNGEE, per germline. The sequenced sample was PBMCs. The chain links TRBV9 to TRBJ1-2; 9 bases align to TRBD1. The receptor comes from a woman aged 25 to 39 in good health and CMV-seropositive. The CDR3 DNA follows: TGTGCCAGCAGCGTAGACAGGGGGCATGGCTACACCTTC. Translated, it gives CASSVDRGHGYTF.